Shown below are 6 T cell receptor beta chains from a single sample sequenced in a study of cytomegalovirus exposure and HLA in healthy donors. PCR primers comprised 60 Vbeta and 13 Jbeta primers. Profiling relied on immunoSEQ multiplex PCR, and the TCRdb table lists in-frame clones only, not all of them. The sample records approximately 220,000 clones, over 65% being singletons. Sequencing was performed on PBMCs. The receptor set was obtained from a man aged 18 to 30 in good health and CMV-seronegative.

The V and J genes are TRBV7-3 and TRBJ2-3; 10 bases align to TRBD2. This CDR3 comprises 15 residues. V gave up 4 bases and J gave up 6 bases; unmatched junction bases: 7. Germline CDR1 and CDR2: SGHTA and FQGTGA. The CDR3 DNA sequence: TGTGCCAGCAGCTCTCACCTAGCGGGAGCTGATACGCAGTATTTT. Protein: CASSSHLAGADTQYF.

The chain uses TRBV10-3 and TRBJ1-1; maybe TRBD1 (6 bases). With 4 bases removed from V and 4 bases from J, the gap between germline ends came to 16 bases. The germline V gene has CDR1 ENHRY and CDR2 SYGVKD. The length of the CDR3 is 15 residues. CDR3 amino acids: CAISAPDRFGTEAFF. The CDR3 nucleotides are TGTGCCATCAGTGCACCAGACAGGTTTGGCACTGAAGCTTTCTTT.

This clone was recorded a few times. This chain links TRBV5-1 with TRBJ1-5, with D perhaps TRBD1 (6 bases). Germline assignment: CDR1 SGHRS and CDR2 YFSETQ. The CDR3 spans 15 residues. Trimming took off 1 base at V and 5 bases at J, with 13 bases between the two ends. The CDR3 nucleotides read TGCGCCAGCAGCTTGTACGGGGGGCTCGATCAGCCCCAGCATTTT. The encoded protein is CASSLYGGLDQPQHF.

V gene TRBV7-3 combines with J gene TRBJ1-2, with 8 positions matching TRBD1. CDR3 length: 13 residues. The V and J ends lost 4 bases and 8 bases, in that order; junction bases with no gene match: 6. CDR1 and CDR2 from the germline V gene are SGHTA and FQGTGA. The CDR3, as DNA: TGTGCCAGCAGCTCTGGACAGGGCGGGGGCTACACCTTC. Translated: CASSSGQGGGYTF.

This chain joins TRBV5-1 and TRBJ2-1; TRBD2 matches at 11 bases. Trimming at V came to 4 bases and at J to 7 bases, leaving 4 bases not matched to a gene. There are 14 residues in the CDR3. Germline-derived CDR1 and CDR2 are SGHRS and YFSETQ. DNA for the CDR3: TGCGCCAGCAGCACCGGGACTAGCGGAAATGAGCAGTTCTTC. It encodes CASSTGTSGNEQFF.

The chain has TRBV2 and TRBJ2-2; 7 bases fit TRBD1. Germline V lookup: CDR1 SNHLY, CDR2 FYNNEI. With V trimmed by 10 bases and J by 2 bases, 7 bases remained unmatched. CDR3 length: 14 residues. The CDR3: CAISQGDNTGELFF. The CDR3 DNA reads as TGTGCCATCTCGCAGGGGGATAACACCGGGGAGCTGTTTTTT.